Shown below are 29 T cell receptor beta chains from a single sample sequenced in a study of blood T cells in healthy people across ages. A second PCR, run for 7 to 11 cycles, used a sample-barcoded 5' primer plus a J-beta primer mix. Each CDR3 protein gets one entry after TCRdb re-called the 5' RACE reads with MiXCR. The table includes approximately 1,100,000 distinct CDR3 sequences, 35% to 55% detected once. The source material was blood. These receptors came from a woman aged 55-70 years in good health.

This clonotype was recorded a few times. The V call is TRBV5-1, the J call TRBJ2-7, with D possibly matching TRBD1 (6 bases). Germline lookup yields CDR1 SGHRS and CDR2 YFSETQ. Trimming left V 0 bases short and J 7 bases short, with 14 bases between. This CDR3 spans 14 amino acids. CDR3 region: CASSLGQVASEQYF. In DNA form, the CDR3 reads TGCGCCAGCAGCTTGGGACAGGTCGCATCAGAGCAGTACTTC.

This clonotype was observed once. This sequence joins TRBV5-1 and TRBJ2-2, with 8 bases lining up with TRBD1. The CDR3 contains 15 residues. Per the germline V gene, CDR1 is SGHRS and CDR2 is YFSETQ. V shed 4 bases, J shed 4 bases, and the junction held 6 bases outside the gene matches. In DNA form, the CDR3 reads TGCGCCAGCAGCGCCGGACAGGGTCTCACCGGGGAGCTGTTTTTT. Translated, it gives CASSAGQGLTGELFF.

The chain couples TRBV18 to TRBJ2-2, with 8 bases aligning to TRBD2. With 6 bases clipped from V and 5 bases from J, the junction kept 5 bases outside the gene matches. This CDR3 has 14 residues. Germline CDR1 is KGHSH and CDR2 is LQKENI. As DNA, the CDR3 is TGTGCCAGCTCGGGACTAGAAGGAACCGGGGAGCTGTTTTTT. This sequence encodes CASSGLEGTGELFF.

The gene calls are TRBV28 and TRBJ2-5; D gene uncertain. The CDR3 runs 14 residues. Per germline, CDR1 MDHEN and CDR2 SYDVKM. The V end lost 3 bases, the J end lost 5 bases, and 13 bases lay between the germline ends. The CDR3 nucleotides read TGTGCCAGCAGTTTTAATCTGGAATGGGAGACCCAGTACTTC. This sequence encodes CASSFNLEWETQYF. Full variable domain (rest looked up from reference TRBV28 and TRBJ2-5): DVKVTQSSRYLVKRTGEKVFLECVQDMDHENMFWYRQDPGLGLRLIYFSYDVKMKEKGDIPEGYSVSREKKERFSLILESASTNQTSMYLCASSFNLEWETQYFGPGTRLLVL.

The chain is built from TRBV27 and TRBJ2-5; 7 bases fit TRBD1. Per germline, CDR1 MNHEY and CDR2 SMNVEV (reference sequence). Trimming removed 6 bases from V and 3 bases from J; junction bases left unmatched: 13. CDR3 length equals 16 residues. The CDR3 DNA reads as TGTGCCAGCAGAAAAATAGATGGACAGGACAAAGAGACCCAGTACTTC. Translated: CASRKIDGQDKETQYF.

The chain links TRBV15 to TRBJ2-3; D ambiguous. V dropped 0 bases and J dropped 0 bases, with 7 bases sitting between them. The CDR3 runs 15 residues. Germline V lookup: CDR1 LNHNV, CDR2 YYDKDF (reference sequence). The chain's CDR3 is CATSRDHPSTDTQYF. In DNA, the CDR3 is TGTGCCACCAGCAGAGATCACCCTAGCACAGATACGCAGTATTTT.

J is TRBJ2-5 and V is TRBV30; D unclear. Germline V gives CDR1 GTSNPN, CDR2 SVGIG (reference sequence). Trimming removed 0 bases at V and 6 bases at J, with 5 bases between. CDR3 length: 11 residues. The chain's CDR3 is CAWSVLKTQYF. CDR3 bases: TGTGCCTGGAGTGTACTGAAGACCCAGTACTTC. The full variable domain, rest sourced from reference TRBV30 and TRBJ2-5, is SQTIHQWPATLVQPVGSPLSLECTVEGTSNPNLYWYRQAAGRGLQLLFYSVGIGQISSEVPQNLSASRPQDRQFILSSKKLLLSDSGFYLCAWSVLKTQYFGPGTRLLVL.

This clonotype turned up a few times. The genes are TRBV7-8 and TRBJ2-7; tentative D call: TRBD1 (6 bases). V was clipped by 5 bases and J by 0 bases, with 11 bases between them. This CDR3 contains 14 residues. Germline V lookup: CDR1 SGHVS, CDR2 FQNEAQ. Here the CDR3 reads CASSIGDTSYEQYF. The DNA for the CDR3 is TGTGCCAGCAGCATAGGGGACACCTCCTACGAGCAGTACTTC.

This clonotype occurred a few times. This rearrangement joins TRBV29-1 to TRBJ2-1; D is undetermined. The V end was cut by 0 bases, the J end by 12 bases, with 12 bases between. From germline, CDR1 is SQVTM and CDR2 ANQGSEA. The CDR3 is made up of 12 amino acids. CDR3 protein: CSVEDQGVGQFF. DNA for the CDR3: TGCAGCGTTGAAGATCAAGGCGTTGGGCAGTTCTTC.

V and J are TRBV24-1 and TRBJ2-3; 7 bases align to TRBD1. The CDR3 is 16 residues long. J was trimmed by 0 bases and V by 7 bases; bases with no gene match: 9. In germline, CDR1 is KGHDR, CDR2 SFDVKD. CDR3 bases: TGTGCCACCAGGGAGACGGGACAGACAAGCACAGATACGCAGTATTTT. Amino acids: CATRETGQTSTDTQYF.

The CDR3 region has the DNA TGTGCCAGCGGTCCGGGAGGCTACGAGCAGTACTTC. This sequence encodes CASGPGGYEQYF. The V gene is TRBV12-3 or TRBV12-4, the J gene TRBJ2-7; the match to TRBD2 covers 7 bases. V shed 8 bases, J shed 3 bases, and the junction held 4 bases outside the gene matches. The CDR3 runs to 12 residues.

There are a few counts of this clonotype. The gene calls are TRBV12-3 or TRBV12-4 and TRBJ2-3; 7 bases line up with TRBD2. Trimming removed 4 bases from V and 5 bases from J; junction bases left unmatched: 12. CDR3 length equals 16 residues. The CDR3 DNA reads TGTGCCAGCAGTTCGGCTGGCAGAGTAGCGGGAGATACGCAGTATTTT. As protein: CASSSAGRVAGDTQYF.

This clonotype has just a few counts. The chain couples TRBV20-1 to TRBJ2-7; TRBD2 matches at 9 bases. Germline-derived CDR1 and CDR2 are DFQATT and SNEGSKA (reference sequence). The J segment lost 1 base and the V segment lost 3 bases, leaving 16 bases of the junction unmatched. The CDR3 sequence is 18 residues long. The CDR3 nucleotides are TGCAGTGCTAGGGCCCTTGTCGGGGCTAGCGGGATATCCTACGAGCAGTACTTC. This encodes CSARALVGASGISYEQYF.

The gene calls are TRBV24-1 and TRBJ2-7, with TRBD1 identical over 8 bases. Germline-derived CDR1 and CDR2 are KGHDR and SFDVKD. The CDR3 sequence is 15 residues long. Germline trimming cut 4 bases from V and 7 bases from J; bases unmatched to any gene: 11. CDR3 sequence reads: CATSDRTGGYNEQYF. The CDR3 DNA follows: TGTGCCACCAGTGACCGCACAGGGGGGTACAATGAGCAGTACTTC.

This clonotype was seen just once. It may be a read error: a sequence one base away is much more abundant. The chain couples TRBV7-2 to TRBJ2-7; no clear D. Germline V gene lookup returns CDR1 SGHTA and CDR2 FQGNSA. This CDR3 comprises 13 residues. The CDR3 nucleotides read TGTGCCAGCAGCCCTCGACACCTCTACGAGCGGTACTTC. This codes for CASSPRHLYERYF.

The V call is TRBV13, the J call TRBJ1-1, with 8 positions matching TRBD1. Germline V CDR1 and CDR2: PRHDT, FYEKMQ (reference sequence). The CDR3 has 15 amino acids. The V and J ends lost 5 bases and 0 bases, in that order; junction bases with no gene match: 5. CDR3 amino acids: CASSPATGVNTEAFF. CDR3 in DNA: TGTGCCAGCAGCCCGGCGACAGGGGTGAACACTGAAGCTTTCTTT.

A single count supports this clonotype. J is TRBJ2-7 and V is TRBV20-1; 13 positions agree with TRBD2. J was trimmed by 2 bases and V by 0 bases; bases with no gene match: 7. The CDR3 runs to 17 residues. Per germline, CDR1 DFQATT and CDR2 SNEGSKA (reference sequence). This CDR3 reads CSARETSGRASPYEQYF. The CDR3 DNA follows: TGCAGTGCTAGAGAAACTAGCGGGAGGGCCTCTCCCTACGAGCAGTACTTC.

This clonotype was seen a handful of times. This chain joins TRBV11-2 and TRBJ2-7, with D possibly called TRBD1 or TRBD2 (6 bases each). The CDR3 runs 16 residues. Trimming cost V 0 bases and J 0 bases, with 12 bases left between them. Germline V gene sequence: CDR1 SGHAT, CDR2 FQNNGV. The CDR3 region is CASSLDPGGGSYEQYF. The DNA of the CDR3 is TGTGCCAGCAGCTTAGATCCCGGGGGCGGCTCCTACGAGCAGTACTTC.

This clonotype was counted once. Here the CDR3 DNA reads TGCGCCAGCAGTGAGGCGGGCAGGGGCGGCACTACGCAGTATTTT. Translation gives CASSEAGRGGTTQYF. This rearrangement joins TRBV10-1 to TRBJ2-3, with D perhaps TRBD1 (6 bases). V lost 2 bases to trimming and J lost 8 bases, with 17 bases between them. Germline V gene sequence: CDR1 WNHNN, CDR2 SYGVQD (reference sequence). The CDR3 has 15 residues.

This clonotype was recorded a few times. The V and J genes are TRBV5-1 and TRBJ1-2; D is undetermined. The CDR3 is made up of 15 amino acids. Trimming left V 4 bases short and J 1 base short, with 14 bases between. Germline-derived CDR1 and CDR2 are SGHRS and YFSETQ. CDR3: CASSENTVGNYGYTF. The CDR3 coding sequence is TGCGCCAGCAGCGAAAATACAGTGGGTAACTATGGCTACACCTTC.

About this clonotype: A clone one base away is much larger, so this may be a read error. The chain uses TRBV2 and TRBJ2-1, with D perhaps matching TRBD2 (5 bases). V gave up 6 bases and J gave up 7 bases, with 16 bases separating them. The germline V gene encodes CDR1 SNHLY and CDR2 FYNNEI. CDR3 length equals 14 residues. The CDR3 region is CASSPVLVTNEQFF. CDR3 DNA: TGTGCCAGCAGCCCGGTACTAGTTACGAATGAGCAGTTCTTC. The full variable domain, in which reference TRBV2 and TRBJ2-1 provide the parts outside the CDR3, is EPEVTQTPSHQVTQMGQEVILRCVPISNHLYFYWYRQILGQKVEFLVSFYNNEISEKSEIFDDQFSVERPDGSNFTLKIRSTKLEDSAMYFCASSPVLVTNEQFFGPGTRLTVL.

The chain has TRBV10-3 and TRBJ2-1; D may be TRBD2 (5 bases). The germline CDR1 and CDR2 sequences are ENHRY and SYGVKD. V lost 2 bases to trimming and J lost 0 bases, with 11 bases between them. The CDR3 is 16 amino acids. The CDR3 spells CAISEPPGSSYNEQFF. CDR3 sequence (DNA): TGTGCCATCAGTGAGCCCCCGGGGAGCTCCTACAATGAGCAGTTCTTC.

The V gene is TRBV12-3 or TRBV12-4, the J gene TRBJ1-1; D call uncertain. This CDR3 is built from 15 residues. V lost 5 bases to trimming and J lost 1 base, with 14 bases between them. Here the CDR3 reads CASSPRTGENTEAFF. In DNA form, the CDR3 reads TGTGCCAGCAGTCCCCGGACGGGCGAGAACACTGAAGCTTTCTTT.

V usage is TRBV2 and J usage is TRBJ2-1, with D perhaps assigned TRBD1 or TRBD2 (5 bases each). V dropped 6 bases and J dropped 8 bases, with 17 bases sitting between them. The CDR3 consists of 14 residues. Looked up from germline, CDR1 is SNHLY and CDR2 is FYNNEI. The DNA of the CDR3 is TGTGCCAGCAGACTCTCGTCTCGAGGGGATGAGCAGTTCTTC. Its protein is CASRLSSRGDEQFF.

The rearrangement uses TRBV18 and TRBJ2-5; D is unresolved. The CDR3 extends over 13 amino acids. CDR1 and CDR2 from the germline V gene are KGHSH and LQKENI. Trimming left V 0 bases short and J 11 bases short, with 13 bases between. CDR3 sequence (DNA): TGTGCCAGCTCACCACCGACCGGCAGGCAGCAGTACTTC. As protein: CASSPPTGRQQYF.

The CDR3 sequence is CSVGDRGDYGYTF. In DNA form, the CDR3 reads TGCAGCGTTGGGGACAGGGGGGACTATGGCTACACCTTC. This chain joins TRBV29-1 and TRBJ1-2; 11 bases match TRBD1. J was trimmed by 3 bases and V by 4 bases; bases with no gene match: 1. The CDR3 extends over 13 amino acids. CDR1 is SQVTM and CDR2 is ANQGSEA in the germline V gene. Full variable domain (remainder filled in from reference TRBV29-1 and TRBJ1-2): SAVISQKPSRDICQRGTSLTIQCQVDSQVTMMFWYRQQPGQSLTLIATANQGSEATYESGFVIDKFPISRPNLTFSTLTVSNMSPEDSSIYLCSVGDRGDYGYTFGSGTRLTVV.

The table lists this clonotype with a few counts. CDR3 residues: CASTGGATTYEQYF. The DNA for the CDR3 is TGTGCCAGCACCGGAGGAGCGACCACCTACGAGCAGTACTTC. The chain has TRBV7-2 and TRBJ2-7, with D possibly being TRBD2 (5 bases). Trimming left V 7 bases short and J 2 bases short, with 15 bases between. Germline V gives CDR1 SGHTA, CDR2 FQGNSA. The CDR3 has 14 residues.

The chain carries TRBV20-1 and TRBJ2-1; no reliable D call. V was clipped by 0 bases and J by 5 bases, with 8 bases between them. The CDR3 runs to 13 residues. Germline CDR1 reads DFQATT; CDR2 reads SNEGSKA (reference sequence). The CDR3 region has the DNA TGCAGTGCTAGAGATTCCAGACACAATGAGCAGTTCTTC. It codes for CSARDSRHNEQFF.

The chain links TRBV6-1 to TRBJ2-4, with D possibly TRBD2 on 6 matching bases. TRBJ2-7 explains the end of the DNA better; the J call may be wrong. The CDR3 runs to 15 residues. Per germline, CDR1 MNHNS and CDR2 SASEGT. The CDR3 sequence is CASSEAVEGSYEQYF. In DNA, the CDR3 is TGTGCCAGCAGTGAAGCGGTGGAGGGGTCCTACGAGCAGTACTTC.